Each of the 22 T cell receptor beta chains below was sequenced from the same sample in a study of blood T cells in healthy people across ages. The authors ran a second PCR of 7 to 11 cycles using a sample-barcoded 5' primer and a J-beta primer mix. TCRdb recomputed calls from the 5' RACE reads with MiXCR, one row per CDR3 protein. Here the sample spans roughly 900,000 distinct CDR3 sequences, roughly 26% being singletons. The sequenced sample was blood. These receptors were collected from a woman older than 75 in good health.

V usage is TRBV13 and J usage is TRBJ2-3; D remains unclear. The CDR3 loop spans 15 amino acids. V was trimmed by 5 bases and J by 3 bases, leaving 15 bases between them. Germline CDR1 reads PRHDT; CDR2 reads FYEKMQ (reference sequence). The CDR3 is CASSPTRLQTDTQYF. The CDR3 bases are TGTGCCAGCAGCCCCACGAGGTTACAGACAGATACGCAGTATTTT.

This clonotype occurred many times. V and J are TRBV6-2 or TRBV6-3 and TRBJ1-2; 7 positions match TRBD1. This CDR3 has 15 amino acids. From germline, CDR1 is MNHEY and CDR2 SVGEGT. Trimming removed 2 bases from V and 6 bases from J; junction bases left unmatched: 9. The CDR3 region is CASSYRQGVSNGYTF. DNA of the CDR3: TGTGCCAGCAGTTACCGGCAGGGGGTCTCGAATGGCTACACCTTC.

This clonotype has a count of ten or more. V usage is TRBV3-1 and J usage is TRBJ1-6; D call uncertain. With 0 bases removed from V and 7 bases from J, the gap between germline ends came to 7 bases. The germline V gene encodes CDR1 LGHDT and CDR2 YNNKEL (reference sequence). The CDR3 contains 14 residues. CDR3 sequence reads: CASSQEIPNSPLHF. DNA of the CDR3: TGTGCCAGCAGCCAAGAAATCCCCAATTCACCCCTCCACTTT.

The chain employs TRBV6-1 and TRBJ2-7; perhaps TRBD1 as D (5 bases). The CDR3 contains 18 residues. Deletions cut 2 bases from V and 4 bases from J, with 24 bases between. Germline loops: CDR1 MNHNS, CDR2 SASEGT. The DNA of the CDR3 is TGTGCCAGCAGTGAATTTCTTAGTCTCTCTGGGGCCGGGTACGAGCAGTACTTC. Translated: CASSEFLSLSGAGYEQYF.

This clonotype was observed many times. This chain joins TRBV5-1 and TRBJ2-7; possibly TRBD2 for D (5 bases). Looked up from germline, CDR1 is SGHRS and CDR2 is YFSETQ. The CDR3 has 14 amino acids. Trimming stripped 4 bases from V and 2 bases from J, with 13 bases between. CDR3 sequence: CASSPAGRTYEQYF. The CDR3 DNA is TGCGCCAGCAGCCCCGCGGGCAGAACCTACGAGCAGTACTTC.

In this sample, this clonotype turned up many times. The chain has TRBV3-1 and TRBJ2-3; no firm D call. The V end was cut by 4 bases, the J end by 2 bases, with 7 bases between. Germline CDR1 and CDR2: LGHDT and YNNKEL (reference sequence). CDR3 length: 13 amino acids. The chain's CDR3 is CASSPSYTDTQYF. CDR3 nucleotide sequence: TGTGCCAGCAGCCCCTCCTACACAGATACGCAGTATTTT.

J is TRBJ1-1 and V is TRBV5-1; D remains ambiguous. Trimming left V 2 bases short and J 6 bases short, with 11 bases between. The CDR3 totals 13 residues. Germline loops: CDR1 SGHRS, CDR2 YFSETQ. CDR3 sequence reads: CASSLAGGPEAFF. CDR3 DNA: TGCGCCAGCAGCTTAGCAGGAGGCCCTGAAGCTTTCTTT. The full variable domain, rest sourced from reference TRBV5-1 and TRBJ1-1, is KAGVTQTPRYLIKTRGQQVTLSCSPISGHRSVSWYQQTPGQGLQFLFEYFSETQRNKGNFPGRFSGRQFSNSRSEMNVSTLELGDSALYLCASSLAGGPEAFFGQGTRLTVV.

The chain has TRBV20-1 and TRBJ1-1; D perhaps matches TRBD1 (6 bases). The V end was cut by 6 bases, the J end by 0 bases, with 23 bases between. The CDR3 spans 17 residues. The germline gives CDR1 DFQATT, CDR2 SNEGSKA (reference sequence). The CDR3 spells CSAKPKPGHPMNTEAFF. The CDR3 DNA follows: TGCAGTGCCAAACCAAAGCCGGGACATCCCATGAACACTGAAGCTTTCTTT.

This clonotype was seen at least ten times. The rearrangement links TRBV2 to TRBJ2-1; TRBD1 is a possible D gene (5 bases). The CDR3 extends over 14 amino acids. The V end was cut by 7 bases, the J end by 2 bases, with 12 bases between. Germline values: CDR1 SNHLY, CDR2 FYNNEI. The CDR3 nucleotides read TGTGCCAGCAAAGCAGGGCTAACCTACAATGAGCAGTTCTTC. Translation: CASKAGLTYNEQFF.

This clonotype was recorded many times. The chain carries TRBV10-3 and TRBJ1-4; unclear D gene. The CDR3 totals 13 residues. Germline assignment: CDR1 ENHRY and CDR2 SYGVKD. V dropped 10 bases and J dropped 4 bases, with 13 bases sitting between them. CDR3 in DNA: TGTGCCACCACAGATATTCTTAATGAAAAACTGTTTTTT. Encoded protein: CATTDILNEKLFF.

This clonotype was counted a few times. Written as DNA, the CDR3 is TGTGCCACCAGTGATTTGGTTAGGGGGCGAGTCAATGAGCAGTTCTTC. Translation gives CATSDLVRGRVNEQFF. The rearrangement joins TRBV24-1 to TRBJ2-1; 7 bases align to TRBD1. Germline V gene lookup returns CDR1 KGHDR and CDR2 SFDVKD. V lost 0 bases and J lost 6; bases outside the gene matches: 7. The CDR3 contains 16 residues.

Note on this clonotype: The junction shows a germline mismatch at one end, possibly a read error. This chain connects TRBV12-3 or TRBV12-4 to TRBJ2-3; 8 nucleotides match TRBD1. This CDR3 is built from 15 residues. The CDR3 spells CASSLGTGRADTEYF. As DNA, the CDR3 is TGTGCCAGCAGCCTTGGGACAGGCAGGGCAGATACGGAGTATTTT.

This sequence joins TRBV6-2 or TRBV6-3 and TRBJ2-7, with D uncertain. The length of the CDR3 is 13 residues. Looked up from germline, CDR1 is MNHEY and CDR2 is SVGEGT. V was pared by 6 bases and J by 5 bases, with 14 bases between. The CDR3 region is CASRDVQPNEQYF. CDR3 bases: TGTGCCAGCAGAGACGTCCAGCCCAACGAGCAGTACTTC.

This chain links TRBV2 with TRBJ2-2; 7 positions agree with TRBD2. Germline V gene lookup returns CDR1 SNHLY and CDR2 FYNNEI. V shed 8 bases, J shed 6 bases, and the junction held 6 bases outside the gene matches. The CDR3 extends over 13 amino acids. CDR3 protein: CASSGGWSGELFF. Written as DNA, the CDR3 is TGTGCCAGCTCGGGGGGTTGGTCCGGGGAGCTGTTTTTT.

The V and J genes are TRBV19 and TRBJ2-1, with D possibly being TRBD1 or TRBD2 (5 bases each). V dropped 3 bases and J dropped 12 bases, with 9 bases sitting between them. This CDR3 spans 11 amino acids. Germline CDR1 LNHDA, CDR2 SQIVND (reference sequence). CDR3 sequence: CASSMGRAQFF. DNA of the CDR3: TGTGCCAGTAGTATGGGACGGGCGCAGTTCTTC.

This chain links TRBV24-1 with TRBJ2-2, with 9 bases matching TRBD1. Germline CDR1 and CDR2: KGHDR and SFDVKD. Trimming took 4 bases from V and 6 from J; bases not matched to a gene: 11. The CDR3 extends over 17 amino acids. The CDR3 DNA follows: TGTGCCACCAGTGACTCCGGGACAGGGTATCTATCCGGGGAGCTGTTTTTT. It translates to CATSDSGTGYLSGELFF.

Ten or more counts support this clonotype. V gene TRBV10-3 combines with J gene TRBJ1-1; D is unresolved. This CDR3 contains 16 residues. Germline loops: CDR1 ENHRY, CDR2 SYGVKD. The V gene lost 4 bases and the J gene lost 7 bases, with 22 bases spanning the gap. CDR3 coding DNA: TGTGCCATCAGTGGGAACAGTCTTGTTCCGAATGTTGAAGCTTTCTTT. Its translation: CAISGNSLVPNVEAFF.

This clonotype showed up many times. The genes are TRBV4-3 and TRBJ2-5; weak D call: TRBD1 (6 bases). V was clipped by 3 bases and J by 5 bases, with 10 bases between them. Germline CDR1 and CDR2: LGHNA and YSLEER. This CDR3 is built from 13 residues. As DNA, the CDR3 is TGCGCCAGCAGCCAGTCCACAGGGGAGACCCAGTACTTC. Protein: CASSQSTGETQYF.

This clonotype was found many times. The CDR3 sequence is CASSPWDPTNTDTQYF. The CDR3 region has the DNA TGTGCCAGCTCACCCTGGGACCCAACAAACACAGATACGCAGTATTTT. The chain links TRBV18 to TRBJ2-3; either TRBD1 or TRBD2 may fit D (5 bases each). The CDR3 is made up of 16 amino acids. V shed 3 bases and J shed 2 bases, with 15 bases lying between them. Germline-derived CDR1 and CDR2 are KGHSH and LQKENI. Full variable domain (outside the CDR3, taken from reference TRBV18 and TRBJ2-3): NAGVMQNPRHLVRRRGQEARLRCSPMKGHSHVYWYRQLPEEGLKFMVYLQKENIIDESGMPKERFSAEFPKEGPSILRIQQVVRGDSAAYFCASSPWDPTNTDTQYFGPGTRLTVL.

In this sample, this clonotype turned up many times. This chain connects TRBV11-2 to TRBJ2-5, with D perhaps assigned TRBD1 or TRBD2 (5 bases each). The CDR3 is made up of 15 amino acids. V was cut by 1 base and J by 3 bases, with 12 bases left in between. CDR1 and CDR2 (germline): SGHAT, FQNNGV. In DNA, the CDR3 is TGTGCCAGCAGCTTAGCCGGGGCGAGAGAAGAGACCCAGTACTTC. It encodes CASSLAGAREETQYF.

The CDR3: CASRLTGSGANVLTF. DNA for the CDR3: TGTGCCAGCAGACTTACAGGCTCTGGGGCCAACGTCCTGACTTTC. V usage is TRBV3-1 and J usage is TRBJ2-6; the D gene is possibly TRBD1 (5 bases). Germline CDR1 and CDR2: LGHDT and YNNKEL (reference sequence). CDR3 length equals 15 residues. V was shortened by 6 bases and J by 0 bases, with 9 bases between the two germline ends.

A single count supports this clonotype. The chain has TRBV11-2 and TRBJ2-1, with a possible D match to TRBD2 (6 bases). Trimming stripped 4 bases from V and 10 bases from J, with 17 bases between. CDR3 size: 14 residues. Germline CDR1 SGHAT, CDR2 FQNNGV. CDR3 in amino acids: CASSSTGLSYEQFF. The CDR3 DNA follows: TGTGCCAGCAGCTCGACGGGACTCTCCTACGAGCAGTTCTTC.